The T cell receptor beta chain described here comes from a study of OX40 agonist ivuxolimab in advanced cancers. V gave up 6 bases and J gave up 5 bases; unmatched junction bases: 6. In germline, CDR1 is MNHNS, CDR2 SASEGT. This CDR3 has 14 residues. The repertoire was sequenced with immunoSEQ multiplex PCR; TCRdb's copy has only in-frame clones and lacks some. The profile shows fewer than 85,000 clones, around four fifths of them singletons. The sample in question was CD4+ or CD8+ T cells sorted from blood, obtained in a trial of the OX40 agonist ivuxolimab. This sequence joins TRBV6-1 and TRBJ2-5; TRBD2 agrees at 10 bases. This TCR was recovered from an adult with an advanced solid tumor such as melanoma, head and neck, liver or kidney cancer. The CDR3 sequence is CASSERGGWETQYF. DNA of the CDR3: TGTGCCAGCAGCGAGCGGGGGGGATGGGAGACCCAGTACTTC.